Listed below are T cell receptor beta chains from one sample, sequenced in a study of blood T cell repertoires in COVID-19. TCRdb keeps only in-frame clones here, not all; method: immunoSEQ multiplex PCR. The data show roughly 40,000 clones, over 75% seen once. Sequenced material: peripheral blood. The receptors shown here come from an elderly man with active or convalescent COVID-19. Each CDR3 is given with its conserved first and last residue. D genes are given only for firm matches. Clone size is shown for a subset of rows, as once, few, many or a class of expanded clone.

abundance: -; d_gene: -; j_gene: TRBJ2-3; v_gene: TRBV24-1; CDR3nt: TGTGCCACCCAGCGTAGGAGCACAGATACGCAGTATTTT; CDR3aa: CATQRRSTDTQYF
abundance: -; d_gene: TRBD1; j_gene: TRBJ1-2; v_gene: TRBV11-3; CDR3nt: TGTGCCAGCAGCTTTTCCTTCGGACAGGATGTGAGCGGCTACACCTTC; CDR3aa: CASSFSFGQDVSGYTF
abundance: -; d_gene: -; j_gene: TRBJ1-1; v_gene: TRBV7-2; CDR3nt: TGTGCCAGCAGCACACAGGGCATACACACTGAAGCTTTCTTT; CDR3aa: CASSTQGIHTEAFF
abundance: -; d_gene: TRBD2; j_gene: TRBJ2-7; v_gene: TRBV6-6; CDR3nt: TGTGCCAGCAGTTACTCAGAGATCCGGGAGGGGTACGAGCAGTACTTC; CDR3aa: CASSYSEIREGYEQYF
abundance: -; d_gene: TRBD1; j_gene: TRBJ1-6; v_gene: TRBV5-4; CDR3nt: TGTGCCAGCAGCTTACAGGGGGTTAATTCACCCCTCCACTTT; CDR3aa: CASSLQGVNSPLHF
abundance: -; d_gene: TRBD1; j_gene: TRBJ1-6; v_gene: TRBV6-5; CDR3nt: TGTGCCAGCAGCCCCACGGGACAGAATAATTCACCCCTCCACTTT; CDR3aa: CASSPTGQNNSPLHF
abundance: -; d_gene: TRBD1; j_gene: TRBJ1-6; v_gene: TRBV7-9; CDR3nt: TGTGCCAGCAGCCCTGGGACAGGGGGCGAAAACTATAATTCACCCCTCCACTTT; CDR3aa: CASSPGTGGENYNSPLHF
abundance: -; d_gene: TRBD1; j_gene: TRBJ2-7; v_gene: TRBV19; CDR3nt: TGTGCCAGTACTGGACAGGGAGGTCGGGAGCAGTACTTC; CDR3aa: CASTGQGGREQYF
abundance: -; d_gene: -; j_gene: TRBJ1-3; v_gene: TRBV18; CDR3nt: TGTGCCAGCTCACCCCTTAAGAGGGGGTTTTCTGGAAACACCATATATTTT; CDR3aa: CASSPLKRGFSGNTIYF
abundance: -; d_gene: -; j_gene: TRBJ2-7; v_gene: TRBV7-9; CDR3nt: TGTGCCAGCAGCTCCGGGGGCGAGCAGTACTTC; CDR3aa: CASSSGGEQYF
abundance: -; d_gene: -; j_gene: TRBJ1-5; v_gene: TRBV15; CDR3nt: TGTGCCACCAGCCTATTAGAACAGAGGACTAATCAGCCCCAGCATTTT; CDR3aa: CATSLLEQRTNQPQHF
abundance: -; d_gene: TRBD1; j_gene: TRBJ1-2; v_gene: TRBV28; CDR3nt: TGTGCCAGCAGTGAACAGGGGAATGGTGCCTATGGCTACACCTTC; CDR3aa: CASSEQGNGAYGYTF
abundance: few; d_gene: -; j_gene: TRBJ2-7; v_gene: TRBV6-2/TRBV6-3; CDR3nt: TGTGCCAGCAGTTCGGCGGCTCGGGAATACGAGCAGTACTTC; CDR3aa: CASSSAAREYEQYF
abundance: -; d_gene: -; j_gene: TRBJ2-7; v_gene: TRBV24-1; CDR3nt: TGTGCCACCAGTAACGGCTACGAGCAGTACTTC; CDR3aa: CATSNGYEQYF
abundance: once; d_gene: TRBD1; j_gene: TRBJ2-7; v_gene: TRBV19; CDR3nt: TGTGCCAGTAGTACAGCGACAGGGGGCCGAAACGAGCAGTACTTC; CDR3aa: CASSTATGGRNEQYF
abundance: few; d_gene: TRBD1; j_gene: TRBJ2-3; v_gene: TRBV6-2/TRBV6-3; CDR3nt: TGTGCCAGCAGTTACTCGGCCGACAGGGGCCTTGCATGGGATACGCAGTATTTT; CDR3aa: CASSYSADRGLAWDTQYF
abundance: -; d_gene: TRBD1; j_gene: TRBJ1-2; v_gene: TRBV27; CDR3nt: TGTGCCAGCAGTCAATTATCGGGACAGAGCCTCTATGGCTACACCTTC; CDR3aa: CASSQLSGQSLYGYTF
abundance: -; d_gene: -; j_gene: TRBJ2-6; v_gene: TRBV7-9; CDR3nt: TGTGCCAGCAGCCCCGACGGAGGTGGGGCCAACGTCCTGACTTTC; CDR3aa: CASSPDGGGANVLTF
abundance: -; d_gene: -; j_gene: TRBJ2-7; v_gene: TRBV6-2/TRBV6-3; CDR3nt: TGTGCCAGCAGTTACGGATGGGGCAGCATCGCCTACGAGCAGTACTTC; CDR3aa: CASSYGWGSIAYEQYF
abundance: -; d_gene: -; j_gene: TRBJ2-3; v_gene: TRBV29-1; CDR3nt: TGCAGCGTTGTTGAGGTAGGGAGAGGGACGCAGTATTTT; CDR3aa: CSVVEVGRGTQYF
abundance: -; d_gene: -; j_gene: TRBJ1-1; v_gene: TRBV19; CDR3nt: TGTGCCAGTTCTGACAGATTGAACACTGAAGCTTTCTTT; CDR3aa: CASSDRLNTEAFF
abundance: few; d_gene: TRBD2; j_gene: TRBJ2-7; v_gene: TRBV7-2; CDR3nt: TGTGCCAGCAGCTCACAAGCGGGAGGTACCTACGAGCAGTACTTC; CDR3aa: CASSSQAGGTYEQYF
abundance: -; d_gene: TRBD1; j_gene: TRBJ1-2; v_gene: TRBV29-1; CDR3nt: TGCAGCGTTGACAGGGGGTTTTCCTATGGCTACACCTTC; CDR3aa: CSVDRGFSYGYTF
abundance: once; d_gene: -; j_gene: TRBJ1-2; v_gene: TRBV6-2/TRBV6-3; CDR3nt: TGTGCCAGCAGTCGGACACACCGATCTAACTATGGCTACACCTTC; CDR3aa: CASSRTHRSNYGYTF